A single sample gave rise to the 32 T cell receptor beta chains below, sequenced in a study of cytomegalovirus exposure and HLA in healthy donors. Primers: 60 Vbeta forward and 13 Jbeta reverse. Sequencing used immunoSEQ multiplex PCR; TCRdb keeps in-frame clones, though not all of them. The data hold around 30,000 clones, with roughly 89% observed a single time. The sequenced material came from PBMCs. The receptors stem from a boy between 5 and 17 years old in good health and CMV-seronegative.

The chain employs TRBV28 and TRBJ1-5; D is undetermined. The V gene lost 3 bases and the J gene lost 4 bases, with 13 bases spanning the gap. CDR3 length: 15 residues. Germline V gene data show CDR1 as MDHEN and CDR2 as SYDVKM. CDR3 region: CASSFPATGNQPQHF. Here the CDR3 DNA reads TGTGCCAGCAGTTTTCCCGCTACGGGGAATCAGCCCCAGCATTTT.

The table lists this clone with a few counts. V and J are TRBV6-6 and TRBJ1-4; no definite D call. In germline, CDR1 is MNHNY, CDR2 SVGAGI (reference sequence). The CDR3 is 13 residues long. Trimming removed 6 bases from V and 3 bases from J, with 8 bases in between. The CDR3 protein is CASRSPANEKLFF. DNA of the CDR3: TGTGCCAGCAGGAGCCCCGCTAATGAAAAACTGTTTTTT.

The V call is TRBV2, the J call TRBJ1-2; D gene unclear. The germline CDR1 and CDR2 sequences are SNHLY and FYNNEI. The V end lost 2 bases, the J end lost 12 bases, and 10 bases lay between the germline ends. CDR3 size: 11 residues. The CDR3 protein is CASSETLANTF. Here the CDR3 DNA reads TGTGCCAGCAGTGAAACGTTGGCAAACACCTTC.

The V and J genes are TRBV11-3 and TRBJ2-7, with no clear D. Trimming pared 3 bases from V and 0 bases from J, leaving 6 bases between. The CDR3 runs 13 residues. The germline V gene encodes CDR1 SGHNT and CDR2 YENEEA. CDR3 nucleotide sequence: TGTGCCAGCAGCTTTGGCAGCTCCTACGAGCAGTACTTC. Translation gives CASSFGSSYEQYF.

The chain combines TRBV5-1 with TRBJ1-2; 8 bases agree with TRBD1. This CDR3 contains 14 residues. The J segment lost 7 bases and the V segment lost 4 bases, leaving 9 bases of the junction unmatched. The germline V gene encodes CDR1 SGHRS and CDR2 YFSETQ. CDR3: CASSPMTGAVGYTF. The CDR3 DNA is TGCGCCAGCAGCCCTATGACAGGGGCAGTTGGCTACACCTTC.

This chain uses TRBV19 with TRBJ2-6, with D possibly matching TRBD1 (5 bases). The CDR3 length is 18 residues. From germline, CDR1 is LNHDA and CDR2 SQIVND (reference sequence). V lost 5 bases and J 0 bases, leaving 17 bases between the germline ends. The CDR3 loop is CASSPTRKGYSGANVLTF. The CDR3 nucleotides are TGTGCCAGTAGTCCGACGCGAAAGGGGTACTCTGGGGCCAACGTCCTGACTTTC.

V is TRBV11-2 and J is TRBJ1-2; 7 nucleotides match TRBD1. CDR3 size: 14 residues. After removal of 3 bases from V and 6 bases from J, the junction contained 7 bases not matched to a gene. The germline CDR1 and CDR2 sequences are SGHAT and FQNNGV. The CDR3 loop is CASSLSGRGDGYTF. CDR3 in DNA: TGTGCCAGCAGCTTGAGCGGCAGGGGGGATGGCTACACCTTC.

The J gene is TRBJ1-2, the V gene TRBV30; no clear D. Trimming took 2 bases from V and 8 from J, leaving 12 bases between them. The germline V gene encodes CDR1 GTSNPN and CDR2 SVGIG (reference sequence). The CDR3 totals 12 residues. This CDR3 reads CAWSPERPGYTF. Written as DNA, the CDR3 is TGTGCCTGGAGTCCAGAGCGACCAGGCTACACCTTC.

The V gene is TRBV5-1, the J gene TRBJ2-7; 7 bases map to TRBD1. The CDR3 is 15 residues long. Germline V gene data show CDR1 as SGHRS and CDR2 as YFSETQ. After removal of 3 bases from V and 6 bases from J, the junction contained 12 bases not matched to a gene. This chain's CDR3 is CASSSDPGQIFEQYF. The DNA for the CDR3 is TGCGCCAGCAGCTCAGATCCGGGACAGATTTTCGAGCAGTACTTC.

This clone was seen only once. This rearrangement joins TRBV27 to TRBJ2-1, with TRBD2 matching 13 bases. Germline trimming cut 5 bases from V and 3 bases from J; bases unmatched to any gene: 19. The germline V gene encodes CDR1 MNHEY and CDR2 SMNVEV (reference sequence). This CDR3 is 21 amino acids long. The CDR3 here is CASSIDGRGLAGAINYNEQFF. The CDR3 DNA reads TGTGCCAGCAGTATAGACGGCCGAGGACTAGCGGGGGCCATAAACTACAATGAGCAGTTCTTC.

This chain links TRBV5-4 with TRBJ1-4; 9 bases are a match to TRBD1. This CDR3 is built from 12 residues. The V segment lost 4 bases and the J segment 8 bases; nucleotides outside the gene matches: 0. Germline-derived CDR1 and CDR2 are SGHNT and YYREEE (reference sequence). CDR3 coding DNA: TGTGCCAGCAGCACAGGGGGCGAAAAACTGTTTTTT. Residues: CASSTGGEKLFF.

The chain links TRBV7-2 to TRBJ2-7; TRBD2 agrees at 9 bases. Germline lookup yields CDR1 SGHTA and CDR2 FQGNSA. CDR3 size: 18 residues. Trimming cost V 0 bases and J 2 bases; bases outside gene matches: 11. CDR3 DNA: TGTGCCAGCAGCTTAGCGTGGGCGGCGGGGGGGTTAGCCTACGAGCAGTACTTC. Translated, it gives CASSLAWAAGGLAYEQYF.

The rearrangement links TRBV30 to TRBJ1-2; 10 nucleotides match TRBD1. V lost 1 base and J lost 4; bases outside the gene matches: 6. Germline CDR1 GTSNPN, CDR2 SVGIG (reference sequence). The CDR3 totals 15 residues. The CDR3 sequence: CAWSGGTGVAYGYTF. CDR3 coding DNA: TGTGCCTGGAGTGGCGGGACAGGGGTAGCCTATGGCTACACCTTC.

The V call is TRBV5-1, the J call TRBJ2-3, with TRBD2 as a possible D gene (5 bases). This CDR3 contains 12 residues. Trimming shortened V by 6 bases and J by 0 bases, and 5 bases separated the two germline ends. Germline V gives CDR1 SGHRS, CDR2 YFSETQ. The CDR3 nucleotides are TGCGCCAGCACGGGGAGCACAGATACGCAGTATTTT. Protein sequence: CASTGSTDTQYF. Complete variable domain (other parts from reference TRBV5-1 and TRBJ2-3): KAGVTQTPRYLIKTRGQQVTLSCSPISGHRSVSWYQQTPGQGLQFLFEYFSETQRNKGNFPGRFSGRQFSNSRSEMNVSTLELGDSALYLCASTGSTDTQYFGPGTRLTVL.

The chain uses TRBV2 and TRBJ1-5, with 8 bases that match TRBD1. Germline loops: CDR1 SNHLY, CDR2 FYNNEI. CDR3 length: 15 amino acids. J was trimmed by 2 bases and V by 7 bases; bases with no gene match: 7. DNA for the CDR3: TGTGCCAGCACCCTAGACAGGGGAGGCAATCAGCCCCAGCATTTT. Residues: CASTLDRGGNQPQHF.

The V and J genes are TRBV7-6 and TRBJ1-1; D might be TRBD1 (5 bases). The V and J ends lost 2 bases and 5 bases respectively, with 12 bases between them. Per the germline V gene, CDR1 is SGHVS and CDR2 is FNYEAQ. The CDR3 covers 14 residues. In DNA, the CDR3 is TGTGCCAGCAGCTTATTGAGCGGGGGGACTGAAGCTTTCTTT. Encoded protein: CASSLLSGGTEAFF.

The CDR3 nucleotides are TGTGCCAGCAGTCCAATAGCGGGGACTAGCACAGATACGCAGTATTTT. Translating gives CASSPIAGTSTDTQYF. This chain connects TRBV14 to TRBJ2-3, with TRBD2 identical over 8 bases. V was clipped by 6 bases and J by 0 bases; unmatched bases: 8. The V gene's germline CDR1 is SGHDN and CDR2 FVKESK. CDR3 size: 16 residues.

This sequence joins TRBV27 and TRBJ2-5; a weak D match, TRBD2 (6 bases). Trimming pared 5 bases from V and 2 bases from J, leaving 12 bases between. Germline CDR1 MNHEY, CDR2 SMNVEV (reference sequence). The CDR3 spans 14 residues. Here the CDR3 reads CASSGTSPQETQYF. The CDR3, as DNA: TGTGCCAGCAGTGGGACTTCCCCACAAGAGACCCAGTACTTC.

The chain employs TRBV10-3 and TRBJ1-4; D is uncertain. Per the germline V gene, CDR1 is ENHRY and CDR2 is SYGVKD. The CDR3 sequence is 14 residues long. Trimming stripped 2 bases from V and 8 bases from J, with 12 bases between. CDR3 protein: CAISEGSVKEKLFF. DNA for the CDR3: TGTGCCATCAGTGAGGGGAGTGTTAAAGAAAAACTGTTTTTT.

The rearrangement uses TRBV6-1 and TRBJ2-7; 8 bases match TRBD1. The CDR3 contains 13 residues. Germline V CDR1 and CDR2: MNHNS, SASEGT. Germline trimming cut 6 bases from V and 6 bases from J; bases unmatched to any gene: 7. CDR3 loop: CASSQEDRGEQYF. The CDR3 DNA sequence: TGTGCCAGCAGCCAAGAAGACAGGGGCGAGCAGTACTTC.

Only one count was recorded for this clone. The chain employs TRBV4-3 and TRBJ1-5, with D perhaps matching TRBD1 (6 bases). The germline V gene encodes CDR1 LGHNA and CDR2 YSLEER. V lost 0 bases and J 2 bases, leaving 11 bases between the germline ends. The CDR3 is made up of 16 amino acids. CDR3 loop: CASSQDSRGGNQPQHF. CDR3 bases: TGCGCCAGCAGCCAAGATTCCAGGGGTGGCAATCAGCCCCAGCATTTT.

The J gene is TRBJ2-3, the V gene TRBV4-1, with 9 nucleotides matching TRBD2. Trimming cost V 6 bases and J 2 bases; bases outside gene matches: 6. The germline gives CDR1 MGHRA, CDR2 YSYEKL. This CDR3 spans 15 amino acids. CDR3 nucleotides: TGCGCCAGCAGGAGCGGGGGGACTCTCACAGATACGCAGTATTTT. Protein: CASRSGGTLTDTQYF.

This sequence joins TRBV27 and TRBJ2-5; 8 positions agree with TRBD2. This CDR3 spans 13 amino acids. Germline CDR1 is MNHEY and CDR2 is SMNVEV (reference sequence). V was pared by 6 bases and J by 5 bases, with 5 bases of the junction left unmatched. The CDR3 is CASSRLAMETQYF. Written as DNA, the CDR3 is TGTGCCAGCAGCAGACTAGCGATGGAGACCCAGTACTTC.

In this sample, this clone turned up a few times. The chain is built from TRBV2 and TRBJ2-5; 11 bases map to TRBD2. CDR1 and CDR2 from the germline V gene are SNHLY and FYNNEI. With V trimmed by 5 bases and J by 6 bases, 5 bases remained unmatched. CDR3 length: 14 residues. The CDR3 nucleotides are TGTGCCAGCAGTCTCACTAGCGGGGGACAGACCCAGTACTTC. Its translation is CASSLTSGGQTQYF.

This clone showed up just a few times. This chain joins TRBV2 and TRBJ1-5, with TRBD1 matching over 10 bases. Germline V gene lookup returns CDR1 SNHLY and CDR2 FYNNEI. This CDR3 spans 17 amino acids. With V trimmed by 1 base and J by 6 bases, 9 bases remained unmatched. The CDR3 region has the DNA TGTGCCAGCAGTGAAGGTGCCCGGACAGGGGGAGGTCAGCCCCAGCATTTT. Its protein is CASSEGARTGGGQPQHF. The whole variable domain, remainder taken from reference TRBV2 and TRBJ1-5, is EPEVTQTPSHQVTQMGQEVILRCVPISNHLYFYWYRQILGQKVEFLVSFYNNEISEKSEIFDDQFSVERPDGSNFTLKIRSTKLEDSAMYFCASSEGARTGGGQPQHFGDGTRLSIL.

The V and J genes are TRBV21-1 and TRBJ2-7; the table's D call, TRBD2, was not checked against the DNA. TRBV21-1 is tagged as a pseudogene. This CDR3 has 15 amino acids. The CDR3 is CASSKALREEYEQYF. The CDR3 DNA sequence: TGTGCCAGCAGCAAAGCGCTTCGAGAGGAATACGAGCAGTACTTC.

V and J are TRBV6-6 and TRBJ1-5; D possibly corresponds to TRBD1 (5 bases). V gave up 6 bases and J gave up 4 bases, with 16 bases separating them. Germline V CDR1 and CDR2: MNHNY, SVGAGI (reference sequence). This CDR3 has 15 amino acids. In DNA form, the CDR3 reads TGTGCCAGCAGCAAAGCGGGGGGAGGGAATCAGCCCCAGCATTTT. This sequence encodes CASSKAGGGNQPQHF.

The V and J genes are TRBV6-1 and TRBJ1-2; the D gene is possibly TRBD1 (5 bases). The CDR3 runs to 17 residues. Between the trimmed V and J ends, which lost 2 bases and 6 bases, there was a span of 22 bases. Germline-derived CDR1 and CDR2 are MNHNS and SASEGT. CDR3 bases: TGTGCCAGCAGTGAACTGGCGGAAGGGGATCTGATGGATGGCTACACCTTC. Translating it yields CASSELAEGDLMDGYTF.

The chain carries TRBV5-8 and TRBJ1-5, with a tentative D call TRBD1 (5 bases). The CDR3 is 14 amino acids. Trimming cost V 6 bases and J 0 bases, with 10 bases left between them. The germline CDR1 and CDR2 sequences are SGHTS and YDEGEE. For the CDR3, the DNA is TGTGCCAGCACCCGACAGAATAGCAATCAGCCCCAGCATTTT. Protein: CASTRQNSNQPQHF.

The gene calls are TRBV5-1 and TRBJ2-1; 9 positions agree with TRBD1. CDR3 length: 14 residues. Germline CDR1 is SGHRS and CDR2 is YFSETQ. Unmatched junction bases numbered 7, after V lost 4 bases and J lost 8 bases. CDR3 amino acids: CASSLGQGLDEQFF. CDR3 DNA sequence: TGCGCCAGCAGCCTCGGACAGGGGTTGGATGAGCAGTTCTTC.

The chain couples TRBV10-3 to TRBJ1-2, with 9 bases fitting TRBD1. This CDR3 comprises 14 residues. Per germline, CDR1 ENHRY and CDR2 SYGVKD. V gave up 0 bases and J gave up 5 bases; unmatched junction bases: 1. CDR3 in amino acids: CAISESDRGYGYTF. The CDR3 coding sequence is TGTGCCATCAGTGAGTCGGACAGGGGATATGGCTACACCTTC.

The rearrangement joins TRBV6-1 to TRBJ2-5; D unresolved. The DNA end is a closer match to TRBJ2-7, so the J assignment may be wrong. Looked up from germline, CDR1 is MNHNS and CDR2 is SASEGT. This CDR3 spans 14 amino acids. The CDR3 DNA sequence: TGTGCCAGCAGTGAAAGCGTGTACTCCTACGAGCAGTACTTC. As protein: CASSESVYSYEQYF.